This T cell receptor (beta chain) came from a study of neurological immune-mediated disorders. It was by 5'RACE with 10-nucleotide random UMIs that the cDNA was made. Sequencing runs each generated in excess of 160 million TCR-beta sequences derived from 15-18 subjects. TCRdb passed the 5' RACE reads through MiXCR, listing each CDR3 protein once. The data contain 35,000 or so distinct CDR3 sequences, around a tenth of them singletons. This CDR3 spans 17 amino acids. Germline CDR1 is ENHRY and CDR2 is SYGVKD. V was clipped by 0 bases and J by 6 bases, with 21 bases between them. Whole-study results and caveats: Levels of TCR clonal expansion peaked in HTLV-1-associated myelopathy and reached their lowest in multiple sclerosis, under those of healthy controls.

This clonotype was counted ten times or more. As yet, its antigen is unknown. The unsorted libraries were made from 2 million PBMCs kept at -80 C. The chain combines TRBV10-3 with TRBJ2-7; D is undetermined. The sequenced sample was PBMCs. The clonotype originates from a woman aged 30 to 39 with HTLV-1-associated myelopathy (HAM/TSP). The DNA of the CDR3 is TGTGCCATCAGTGAGTCGAACGCAAAATCGCCAGCTAGCGAGCAGTACTTC. Translating gives CAISESNAKSPASEQYF.